This passage covers 19 T cell receptor beta chains from one sample sequenced in a study of blood T cell repertoires in COVID-19 (dated by TCRdb to about 2020). The protocol used for the library was the immunoSEQ multiplex PCR assay. In its TCRdb copy, this immuneACCESS table keeps in-frame sequences only and misses some clones. Where compared with another copy, unresolved V genes explain less than half of these, and the others have no known cause. Here the sample has 200,000 to 250,000 clones; roughly nine tenths occur a single time. Of the sample, approximately 3% is held by the ten largest clones. Sample: PBMCs or T cells enriched from blood (not recorded which). The receptors come from a woman aged 45-65 years in a cohort exposed to, infected with or recovered from COVID-19 (not recorded which).

This clone occurred once. The rearrangement uses TRBV18 and TRBJ2-3, with D perhaps matching TRBD2 (7 bases). Germline CDR1 is KGHSH and CDR2 is LQKENI. Trimming removed 2 bases at V and 5 bases at J, with 20 bases between. CDR3 length: 17 residues. The CDR3 nucleotides read TGTGCCAGCTCACCAATTCGGGGGGCCTCCGTTGAAGATACGCAGTATTTT. This gives the protein CASSPIRGASVEDTQYF.

This clone was picked up one time. Mismatch with germline at one junction end may stem from a read error. This chain joins TRBV29-1 and TRBJ2-7; 11 bases are a match to TRBD1. The CDR3 contains 13 residues. Germline CDR1 is SQVTM and CDR2 is ANQGSEA. The CDR3 sequence: CSVEGQGAAEQYF. DNA for the CDR3: TGCAGCGTAGAAGGACAGGGGGCGGCCGAGCAGTACTTC.

The chain is built from TRBV6-5 and TRBJ1-3; 8 nucleotides line up with TRBD1. The CDR3 length is 13 residues. The germline gives CDR1 MNHEY, CDR2 SVGAGI. With 8 bases clipped from V and 4 bases from J, the junction kept 4 bases outside the gene matches. CDR3 amino acids: CASVQGDGNTIYF. The CDR3 DNA sequence: TGTGCCAGCGTACAGGGGGACGGAAACACCATATATTTT.

The chain couples TRBV9 to TRBJ2-6, with 7 bases aligning to TRBD2. This CDR3 region has 18 residues. Germline CDR1 and CDR2: SGDLS and YYNGEE. V lost 0 bases and J lost 0; bases outside the gene matches: 6. This CDR3 reads CASSVGGGLSSGANVLTF. As DNA, the CDR3 is TGTGCCAGCAGCGTAGGGGGAGGGCTCAGCTCTGGGGCCAACGTCCTGACTTTC.

The chain couples TRBV5-4 to TRBJ1-1, with 7 bases fitting TRBD1. The ends lost 5 bases at V and 7 bases at J; junction bases unmatched: 11. Germline values: CDR1 SGHNT, CDR2 YYREEE (reference sequence). The CDR3 sequence is 14 residues long. This CDR3 is CASRPGTDSNEAFF. The CDR3 DNA is TGTGCCAGCAGACCTGGGACAGACTCTAATGAAGCTTTCTTT. The full variable domain, with the rest looked up from reference TRBV5-4 and TRBJ1-1, is ETGVTQSPTHLIKTRGQQVTLRCSSQSGHNTVSWYQQALGQGPQFIFQYYREEENGRGNFPPRFSGLQFPNYSSELNVNALELDDSALYLCASRPGTDSNEAFFGQGTRLTVV.

The gene calls are TRBV5-4 and TRBJ1-1; 7 positions agree with TRBD1. CDR3 length: 13 residues. J lost 6 bases, V lost 4 bases, and 6 bases had no gene match. In germline, CDR1 is SGHNT, CDR2 YYREEE (reference sequence). The CDR3 region is CASSKDRVAEAFF. As DNA, the CDR3 is TGTGCCAGCAGCAAAGACAGGGTGGCTGAAGCTTTCTTT.

This clone was recorded once. The V call is TRBV4-3, the J call TRBJ1-6, with D maybe TRBD1 (5 bases). The CDR3 extends over 19 amino acids. Germline V lookup: CDR1 LGHNA, CDR2 YSLEER. V was pared by 4 bases and J by 4 bases, with 23 bases between. The CDR3 DNA is TGCGCCAGCAGCCCTGGGGGAGGCCCCCGGATAGAATATAATTCACCCCTCCACTTT. It is translated as CASSPGGGPRIEYNSPLHF.

This clone has just a few counts. This chain links TRBV5-5 with TRBJ1-2; no reliable D call. This CDR3 region has 14 residues. With 4 bases removed from V and 5 bases from J, the gap between germline ends came to 15 bases. CDR1 SGHKS and CDR2 YYEKEE come from the germline V gene (reference sequence). The chain's CDR3 is CASSRLAVGYGYTF. In nucleotides, the CDR3 is TGTGCCAGCAGCCGACTCGCTGTTGGGTATGGCTACACCTTC.

As concerns this clone: The sample has other DNA sequences that encode this CDR3 too. The chain links TRBV4-3 to TRBJ1-1; D is undetermined. Germline V CDR1 and CDR2: LGHNA, YSLEER. The CDR3 totals 16 residues. The V and J ends lost 1 base and 0 bases respectively, with 12 bases between them. This chain's CDR3 is CASSQVTTGVNTEAFF. The CDR3 bases are TGCGCCAGCAGCCAAGTTACAACTGGAGTGAACACTGAAGCTTTCTTT.

This rearrangement joins TRBV5-3 to TRBJ1-4; the D gene is possibly TRBD1 (6 bases). TRBV5-3 qualifies as an ORF whose function is uncertain. The CDR3 extends over 17 amino acids. V was shortened by 2 bases and J by 0 bases, with 14 bases between the two germline ends. The CDR3 loop is CARSFAGQPATNEKLFF. CDR3 in DNA: TGTGCCAGAAGCTTCGCCGGACAGCCTGCAACTAATGAAAAACTGTTTTTT.

The chain combines TRBV6-2 or TRBV6-3 with TRBJ1-1; D gene unclear. This CDR3 has 14 amino acids. CDR1 is MNHEY and CDR2 is SVGEGT in the germline V gene. Trimming removed 2 bases from V and 2 bases from J, with 9 bases in between. CDR3 sequence: CASSYRGLNTEAFF. The DNA of the CDR3 is TGTGCCAGCAGTTACCGGGGTCTAAACACTGAAGCTTTCTTT.

This chain uses TRBV6-5 with TRBJ2-7, with TRBD2 identical over 10 bases. Trimming took 6 bases from V and 4 from J; bases not matched to a gene: 9. Germline CDR1 is MNHEY and CDR2 is SVGAGI. The CDR3 extends over 15 amino acids. This chain's CDR3 is CASSDQAGGPYEQYF. The CDR3, as DNA: TGTGCCAGCAGCGATCAAGCGGGGGGGCCGTACGAGCAGTACTTC.

The chain links TRBV5-4 to TRBJ2-6, with D perhaps matching TRBD1 (6 bases). Germline V gene sequence: CDR1 SGHNT, CDR2 YYREEE (reference sequence). The CDR3 covers 15 residues. Trimming cost V 4 bases and J 0 bases, with 8 bases left between them. CDR3 protein: CASSPDSSGANVLTF. CDR3 sequence (DNA): TGTGCCAGCAGCCCGGACAGCTCTGGGGCCAACGTCCTGACTTTC.

This clone has a single count. The chain carries TRBV24-1 and TRBJ1-4; 8 nucleotides match TRBD1. V was clipped by 12 bases and J by 7 bases; unmatched bases: 27. CDR1 and CDR2 from the germline V gene are KGHDR and SFDVKD. The CDR3 runs to 19 residues. CDR3: CAAHDRDLLRDRNIEKLFF. CDR3 bases: TGTGCCGCGCACGACCGGGACCTCCTTCGGGACAGGAATATTGAAAAACTGTTTTTT.

The chain carries TRBV6-2 or TRBV6-3 and TRBJ2-1, with 11 bases identical to TRBD2. V was clipped by 5 bases and J by 6 bases; unmatched bases: 12. This CDR3 is 17 amino acids long. The germline V gene has CDR1 MNHEY and CDR2 SVGEGT. CDR3 amino acids: CASSRPSGTSGTNEQFF. CDR3 bases: TGTGCCAGCAGTCGGCCCTCCGGGACTAGCGGAACCAATGAGCAGTTCTTC.

The rearrangement links TRBV4-1 to TRBJ2-2; tentatively, D is TRBD2 (6 bases). Trimming removed 2 bases at V and 3 bases at J, with 10 bases between. The CDR3 totals 15 residues. Germline loops: CDR1 MGHRA, CDR2 YSYEKL. CDR3: CASSQSASDTGELFF. DNA for the CDR3: TGCGCCAGCAGCCAATCTGCTAGCGACACCGGGGAGCTGTTTTTT.

The CDR3 region is CASSQGKTGWAGYTF. DNA for the CDR3: TGCGCCAGCAGCCAGGGGAAGACAGGGTGGGCTGGCTACACCTTC. The rearrangement uses TRBV4-1 and TRBJ1-2; 7 nucleotides align to TRBD1. After removal of 3 bases from V and 7 bases from J, the junction contained 11 bases not matched to a gene. CDR3 length: 15 amino acids. Germline loops: CDR1 MGHRA, CDR2 YSYEKL.

The rearrangement joins TRBV6-5 to TRBJ1-2; 7 positions agree with TRBD1. The CDR3 is 12 amino acids. Losses at the gene ends were 6 bases for V and 5 bases for J; bases not matched to a gene: 3. Germline values: CDR1 MNHEY, CDR2 SVGAGI. Written as DNA, the CDR3 is TGTGCCAGCAGGGACAGGCCTTATGGCTACACCTTC. This encodes CASRDRPYGYTF.

This rearrangement joins TRBV30 to TRBJ1-3, with D unclear. CDR1 and CDR2 from the germline V gene are GTSNPN and SVGIG (reference sequence). Trimming removed 8 bases from V and 4 bases from J, with 15 bases in between. The CDR3 runs 13 residues. The CDR3 sequence: CAASPAGGNTIYF. The DNA for the CDR3 is TGTGCCGCGAGCCCCGCGGGCGGAAACACCATATATTTT.